Described below is a single T cell receptor (beta chain) sequence and its context. Its antigen remains unknown. It was with 60 Vbeta and 13 Jbeta primers that the PCR ran. TCRdb keeps only in-frame clones here, not all; method: immunoSEQ multiplex PCR. The repertoire holds about 200,000 clones, with roughly four fifths as singletons. This specimen belongs to a study of cytomegalovirus exposure and HLA in healthy donors. The CDR3 runs to 14 residues. V lost 4 bases, J lost 3 bases, and 13 bases lay in between. The germline CDR1 and CDR2 sequences are LNHNV and YYDKDF (reference sequence). Study-wide findings and caveats: Among TCR beta chains, those listed as cytomegalovirus-associated numbered more than 150. High specificity and sensitivity for cytomegalovirus status were reported for the classifier. Researchers reported in a later analysis that common viral pathogens appeared linked to several top clusters.

The source of this sequence is a boy between 2 and 15 years old in good health and CMV-seronegative. The chain employs TRBV15 and TRBJ2-7, with D possibly being TRBD2 (5 bases). Sequencing was done on a sample of PBMCs. In DNA form, the CDR3 reads TGTGCCACCAGCAAAAATCCCGGGGTCTACGAGCAGTACTTC. As protein: CATSKNPGVYEQYF.